Below are 18 T cell receptor beta chains sequenced from a single sample in a study of beta chain features in type 1 diabetes. Of the isolated RNA, all was reverse transcribed, and so the sequenced material was expressed TCRB transcripts. The assay was immunoSEQ multiplex PCR, and TCRdb's table has in-frame clones only and misses some. Counted here are under 250,000 clones, roughly 14% occurring once; the ten biggest clones make up about 0.03%. Sequencing was performed on naive CD4+ T cells from blood. These receptors were collected from a woman aged 35 to 49 in good health.

J is TRBJ1-2 and V is TRBV6-1, with 7 bases identical to TRBD1. V dropped 6 bases and J dropped 4; count of bases not matched to a gene: 11. This CDR3 is 15 amino acids long. CDR1 is MNHNS and CDR2 is SASEGT in the germline V gene. The CDR3 sequence is CASSPQGAGGYGYTF. The CDR3 DNA follows: TGTGCCAGCAGCCCCCAAGGTGCAGGGGGCTATGGCTACACCTTC.

This CDR3 is CASKTGTAYGYTF. For the CDR3, the DNA is TGTGCCAGCAAGACCGGGACAGCTTATGGCTACACCTTC. This chain joins TRBV28 and TRBJ1-2, with TRBD1 identical over 7 bases. Germline V gene lookup returns CDR1 MDHEN and CDR2 SYDVKM. J gave up 5 bases and V 7 bases, and 7 bases lay outside the gene matches. This CDR3 has 13 amino acids.

A few counts support this clone. This chain uses TRBV6-1 with TRBJ2-2; D gene uncertain. Trimming pared 3 bases from V and 6 bases from J, leaving 8 bases between. Germline CDR1 MNHNS, CDR2 SASEGT. The CDR3 loop spans 13 amino acids. Written as DNA, the CDR3 is TGTGCCAGCAGTGATAGTGTATCCGGGGAGCTGTTTTTT. Translating it yields CASSDSVSGELFF.

This clone was recorded a few times. The chain uses TRBV12-5 and TRBJ2-7, with 7 bases lining up with TRBD1. CDR3 size: 17 residues. V lost 6 bases and J lost 3; bases outside the gene matches: 17. CDR1 and CDR2 from the germline V gene are LGHNT and FRNRAP. CDR3 loop: CASGSTTNRGQVYEQYF. CDR3 sequence (DNA): TGTGCTAGTGGCAGTACCACGAACAGGGGCCAGGTCTACGAGCAGTACTTC.

The chain has TRBV6-4 and TRBJ1-1; TRBD1 matches 10 bases. The CDR3 length is 16 residues. The V gene end was trimmed by 2 bases and the J gene end by 4 bases; junction bases not matched to a gene: 7. Germline V gene sequence: CDR1 MRHNA, CDR2 SNTAGT. CDR3 DNA sequence: TGTGCCAGCAGTGACGCCGGACAGGGGGGGACCACTGAAGCTTTCTTT. Translated: CASSDAGQGGTTEAFF.

This clone has just a few counts. V and J are TRBV9 and TRBJ2-2; 7 positions agree with TRBD2. The CDR3 contains 15 residues. J lost 0 bases, V lost 4 bases, and 3 bases had no gene match. Germline V CDR1 and CDR2: SGDLS, YYNGEE. CDR3 nucleotide sequence: TGTGCCAGCAGCTGGGGGGGAGCGAACACCGGGGAGCTGTTTTTT. This codes for CASSWGGANTGELFF.

This clone was seen only a few times. The gene calls are TRBV11-2 and TRBJ2-7, with 8 bases that match TRBD1. The CDR3 is made up of 12 amino acids. With V trimmed by 3 bases and J by 12 bases, 7 bases remained unmatched. Germline values: CDR1 SGHAT, CDR2 FQNNGV. CDR3 residues: CASSLDRVFRYF. The CDR3 coding sequence is TGTGCCAGCAGCTTGGACAGGGTCTTTCGGTACTTC.

In this sample, this clone turned up a few times. The CDR3 is CASSSGQGRSEQYF. The CDR3 DNA follows: TGTGCCAGCAGCTCTGGACAGGGGAGAAGCGAGCAGTACTTC. J is TRBJ2-7 and V is TRBV5-4, with 9 bases that match TRBD1. Trimming removed 3 bases from V and 6 bases from J; junction bases left unmatched: 7. Germline loops: CDR1 SGHNT, CDR2 YYREEE (reference sequence). The CDR3 sequence is 14 residues long.

The chain recombines TRBV7-2 with TRBJ2-4, with TRBD2 as a possible D gene (6 bases). CDR3 size: 14 residues. Germline values: CDR1 SGHTA, CDR2 FQGNSA. V lost 5 bases and J 11 bases, leaving 19 bases between the germline ends. CDR3 residues: CASSPLGRPRVQYF. CDR3 bases: TGTGCCAGCAGCCCCCTTGGGAGGCCGAGGGTTCAGTACTTC.

Notes on this clone: Other DNA sequences within the sample encode an identical CDR3. This chain joins TRBV7-2 and TRBJ1-5; 7 bases agree with TRBD1. The junction had 6 bases not matched to a gene; V was cut back by 5 bases and J by 5 bases. This CDR3 is built from 14 residues. CDR1 and CDR2 from the germline V gene are SGHTA and FQGNSA. DNA of the CDR3: TGTGCCAGCAGCCCTCGACAGGGCCATCAGCCCCAGCATTTT. It encodes CASSPRQGHQPQHF.

This clone was seen a handful of times. The CDR3 sequence: CASSWTSGGGISHNEQFF. The DNA of the CDR3 is TGTGCCAGCAGCTGGACTAGCGGGGGGGGTATATCTCACAATGAGCAGTTCTTC. The chain employs TRBV7-9 and TRBJ2-1; 15 positions match TRBD2. The CDR3 length is 18 residues. The germline CDR1 and CDR2 sequences are SEHNR and FQNEAQ (reference sequence). V was pared by 4 bases and J by 5 bases, with 9 bases of the junction left unmatched.

V gene TRBV6-1 combines with J gene TRBJ2-1; D uncertain. The length of the CDR3 is 13 residues. The V end lost 6 bases, the J end lost 9 bases, and 15 bases lay between the germline ends. Per the germline V gene, CDR1 is MNHNS and CDR2 is SASEGT. Here the CDR3 DNA reads TGTGCCAGCAGCGCCACTACTGTTATTGAGCAGTTCTTC. It yields the protein CASSATTVIEQFF.

The chain carries TRBV5-1 and TRBJ1-1, with a weak D call TRBD1 (5 bases). This CDR3 is 16 amino acids long. The germline gives CDR1 SGHRS, CDR2 YFSETQ. The V end was cut by 1 base, the J end by 3 bases, with 16 bases between. Here the CDR3 DNA reads TGCGCCAGCAGCTTGTTTCCGGGGGGAGTGTACACTGAAGCTTTCTTT. It is translated as CASSLFPGGVYTEAFF.

The table lists this clone with a few counts. The chain links TRBV2 to TRBJ2-2, with 7 bases fitting TRBD2. The CDR3 has 17 residues. After removal of 3 bases from V and 3 bases from J, the junction contained 10 bases not matched to a gene. Germline assignment: CDR1 SNHLY and CDR2 FYNNEI. The CDR3 reads CASSDLGRGRDTGELFF. The CDR3 DNA is TGTGCCAGCAGTGATCTCGGGCGGGGGAGGGACACCGGGGAGCTGTTTTTT.

This clone came up a few times. The chain has TRBV9 and TRBJ2-2; 9 bases line up with TRBD2. The germline CDR1 and CDR2 sequences are SGDLS and YYNGEE. The trim removed 4 bases at V and 4 bases at J, leaving 8 bases unmatched. The CDR3 runs 16 residues. Here the CDR3 reads CASSISGGPSTGELFF. In DNA, the CDR3 is TGTGCCAGCAGCATAAGCGGGGGGCCCAGCACCGGGGAGCTGTTTTTT. Variable domain in full (rest from reference TRBV9 and TRBJ2-2): DSGVTQTPKHLITATGQRVTLRCSPRSGDLSVYWYQQSLDQGLQFLIQYYNGEERAKGNILERFSAQQFPDLHSELNLSSLELGDSALYFCASSISGGPSTGELFFGEGSRLTVL.

The chain has TRBV6-6 and TRBJ1-3; tentative D call: TRBD1 (6 bases). Germline assignment: CDR1 MNHNY and CDR2 SVGAGI (reference sequence). The CDR3 is 13 amino acids. The CDR3 sequence: CASTGSSGNTIYF. The CDR3 bases are TGTGCATCGACAGGTAGCTCTGGAAACACCATATATTTT.

This clone was observed a few times. CDR3 nucleotide sequence: TGCGCCAGCAGCTTGCGAGGGACAGGGGAAGAGACCCAGTACTTC. Amino acid sequence: CASSLRGTGEETQYF. The chain combines TRBV5-1 with TRBJ2-5, with 10 nucleotides matching TRBD1. The trim removed 1 base at V and 3 bases at J, leaving 3 bases unmatched. The CDR3 sequence is 15 residues long. Germline V lookup: CDR1 SGHRS, CDR2 YFSETQ.

The CDR3 nucleotides read TGTGCCAGCTCCAGACTGAGATATGAAGCTTTCTTT. It codes for CASSRLRYEAFF. The gene calls are TRBV18 and TRBJ1-1, with D uncertain. Trimming removed 6 bases from V and 7 bases from J, with 12 bases in between. The germline CDR1 and CDR2 sequences are KGHSH and LQKENI. The CDR3 loop spans 12 amino acids.